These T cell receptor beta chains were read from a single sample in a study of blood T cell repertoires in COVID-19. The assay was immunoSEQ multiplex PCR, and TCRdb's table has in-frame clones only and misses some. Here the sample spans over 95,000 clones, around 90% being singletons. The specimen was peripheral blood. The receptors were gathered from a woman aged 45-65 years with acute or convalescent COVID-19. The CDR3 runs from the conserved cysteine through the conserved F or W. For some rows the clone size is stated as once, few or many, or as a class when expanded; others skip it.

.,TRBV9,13,CASSVDQGGGYTF
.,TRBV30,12,CAWRQGYSPLHF
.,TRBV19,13,CASSTRGDTEAFF
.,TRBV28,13,CASRRGQGSIQYF
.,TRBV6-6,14,CASTPDGRGYGYTF
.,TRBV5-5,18,CASSLKSRGWGTNEKLFF
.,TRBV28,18,CASSSLIMVTGPTDTQYF
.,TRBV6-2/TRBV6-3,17,CASSYSSSYSGANVLTF
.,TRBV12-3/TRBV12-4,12,CASSFAAGVAFF
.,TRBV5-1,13,CASSLDQGNTIYF
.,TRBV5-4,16,CASSLQIGTGGGEQFF
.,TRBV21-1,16,CASSKRSREGPGEQFF
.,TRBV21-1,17,CASSNRRGWLSNQPQHF
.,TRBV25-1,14,CASKGTSINSPLHF
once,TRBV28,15,CASSLGGTHNQPQHF
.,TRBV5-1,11,CASRESYEQYF
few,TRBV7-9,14,CASSSQGSVTEAFF